The 28 T cell receptor beta chains in this list originate from one sample, sequenced in a study of blood T cell repertoires in COVID-19. Here immunoSEQ multiplex PCR was the method, and the copy in TCRdb shows in-frame clones only, minus some. The data contain approximately 120,000 clones, 85% of them singletons. Specimen: peripheral blood. The receptors were sampled from a woman older than 75 with acute or convalescent COVID-19.

The CDR3 is CASSLRGTGNLNEQFF. CDR3 sequence (DNA): TGCGCCAGCAGCTTGAGAGGGACAGGGAATCTCAATGAGCAGTTCTTC. The V gene is TRBV5-1, the J gene TRBJ2-1, with 9 bases matching TRBD1. V gave up 1 base and J gave up 6 bases; unmatched junction bases: 8. The V gene's germline CDR1 is SGHRS and CDR2 YFSETQ. There are 16 residues in the CDR3.

The chain employs TRBV7-2 and TRBJ1-1; no definite D call. The CDR3 runs 18 residues. The V end was cut by 1 base, the J end by 1 base, with 19 bases between. Germline V gene sequence: CDR1 SGHTA, CDR2 FQGNSA. For the CDR3, the DNA is TGTGCCAGCAGCTTAGGACTTGGTGCGGGAAGAGAGAACACTGAAGCTTTCTTT. It yields the protein CASSLGLGAGRENTEAFF.

The chain joins TRBV6-5 to TRBJ1-1; 7 bases match TRBD1. CDR1 MNHEY and CDR2 SVGAGI come from the germline V gene. The CDR3 has 14 residues. V dropped 7 bases and J dropped 1; count of bases not matched to a gene: 6. Written as DNA, the CDR3 is TGTGCCAGCAATCAGGGGGGATCGAACACTGAAGCTTTCTTT. This translates into CASNQGGSNTEAFF.

This clone was detected only once. The rearrangement joins TRBV29-1 to TRBJ1-1; D is perhaps TRBD1 (6 bases). The CDR3 is made up of 14 amino acids. Looked up from germline, CDR1 is SQVTM and CDR2 is ANQGSEA. The ends were cut back, 3 bases at V and 5 bases at J, with 16 bases in the middle. The CDR3 region has the DNA TGCAGCGTTGATTTGGGCAGGGGATATACTGAAGCTTTCTTT. Its protein product is CSVDLGRGYTEAFF.

The chain is built from TRBV6-5 and TRBJ2-5; D may be TRBD1 (8 bases). Germline CDR1 is MNHEY and CDR2 is SVGAGI. The CDR3 runs 14 residues. Trimming took off 8 bases at V and 5 bases at J, with 18 bases between the two ends. DNA of the CDR3: TGTGCCAGCTGGTGGACAGGGAGGGATGAGACCCAGTACTTC. Protein product: CASWWTGRDETQYF.

Worth noting for this clone: One junction end does not reproduce the germline sequence, and a read error may be involved. The V gene is TRBV7-8, the J gene TRBJ2-1; 9 bases fit TRBD2. Per germline, CDR1 SGHVS and CDR2 FQNEAQ. The CDR3 spans 15 residues. The CDR3 is CASSLAGTSFNEQFF. The CDR3 coding sequence is TGTGCCAGCAGCCTAGCCGGGACTAGCTTCAATGAGCAGTTCTTC.

This clone was seen only once. The gene calls are TRBV7-9 and TRBJ2-7; possible D gene TRBD1, 6 bases. The germline CDR1 and CDR2 sequences are SEHNR and FQNEAQ (reference sequence). V lost 5 bases to trimming and J lost 6 bases, with 11 bases between them. The length of the CDR3 is 12 residues. The CDR3 DNA reads as TGTGCCAGCAGCGTCCAAGGGGGCGAGCAGTACTTC. Translating it yields CASSVQGGEQYF.

V usage is TRBV3-1 (or the pseudogene TRBV3-2) and J usage is TRBJ2-3, with D unclear. Germline values: CDR1 LGHDT, CDR2 YNNKEL (reference sequence). This CDR3 region has 12 residues. Trimming stripped 5 bases from V and 2 bases from J, with 5 bases between. The CDR3, as DNA: TGTGCCAGCAGCTACTACACAGATACGCAGTATTTT. This sequence encodes CASSYYTDTQYF.

This clone was observed once. The chain links TRBV5-1 to TRBJ1-1; D is unclear. CDR1 and CDR2 (germline): SGHRS, YFSETQ. V was pared by 6 bases and J by 1 base, with 10 bases between. This CDR3 contains 13 residues. DNA for the CDR3: TGCGCCAGCACCCGTAACGGGAACACTGAAGCTTTCTTT. Amino acids: CASTRNGNTEAFF.

V usage is TRBV6-5 and J usage is TRBJ1-1; tentative D call: TRBD1 (6 bases). There are 14 residues in the CDR3. CDR1 is MNHEY, CDR2 SVGAGI, per germline. V lost 2 bases, J lost 0 bases, and 7 bases lay in between. DNA of the CDR3: TGTGCCAGCAGTTACGGACAGATGAACACTGAAGCTTTCTTT. Amino acids: CASSYGQMNTEAFF.

The V gene is TRBV18, the J gene TRBJ2-5, with D perhaps matching TRBD2 (6 bases). With 3 bases removed from V and 5 bases from J, the gap between germline ends came to 10 bases. Germline loops: CDR1 KGHSH, CDR2 LQKENI. The CDR3 covers 13 residues. The CDR3 sequence is CASSPSGRETQYF. CDR3 nucleotide sequence: TGTGCCAGCTCACCTTCAGGGAGGGAGACCCAGTACTTC.

This clone was counted between two and nine times. This chain uses TRBV5-4 with TRBJ2-7, with 7 bases that match TRBD1. The CDR3 totals 14 residues. V was clipped by 2 bases and J by 1 base; unmatched bases: 3. CDR1 and CDR2 (germline): SGHNT, YYREEE (reference sequence). In DNA form, the CDR3 reads TGTGCCAGCAGCTTAAGGGGGCAGTCCTACGAGCAGTACTTC. As protein: CASSLRGQSYEQYF.

The chain joins TRBV4-1 to TRBJ1-1, with no clear D. The V end lost 1 base, the J end lost 5 bases, and 8 bases lay between the germline ends. The CDR3 covers 13 residues. Germline CDR1 MGHRA, CDR2 YSYEKL. As DNA, the CDR3 is TGCGCCAGCAGCCAAGTGAGAGTAACTGAAGCTTTCTTT. Its protein is CASSQVRVTEAFF.

The chain uses TRBV12-3 or TRBV12-4 and TRBJ1-3, with a weak D call TRBD1 (6 bases). Trimming took off 7 bases at V and 2 bases at J, with 9 bases between the two ends. The CDR3 is made up of 13 amino acids. CDR3 loop: CASTRTAGNTIYF. The CDR3 region has the DNA TGTGCCAGCACCCGGACAGCTGGAAACACCATATATTTT.

This clone came up a few times. One end of the junction is discordant with germline, which a read error may explain. The gene calls are TRBV7-7 and TRBJ2-2; 8 bases are shared with TRBD2. There are 17 residues in the CDR3. Germline V gene data show CDR1 as SSHAT and CDR2 as FNYEAQ (reference sequence). DNA of the CDR3: TGTGCTAGCAGCTCCCGGCTCGGAGCGGGGGCTGCCGGGGAGCTGTTTTTT. Translating it yields CASSSRLGAGAAGELFF.

This clone was seen a handful of times. V usage is TRBV4-2 and J usage is TRBJ1-1; 8 bases match TRBD1. V was pared by 0 bases and J by 4 bases, with 7 bases of the junction left unmatched. From germline, CDR1 is LGHNA and CDR2 YNFKEQ. The CDR3 is 16 residues long. CDR3 nucleotide sequence: TGTGCCAGCAGCCAAGACGGCACAGGGGGAAGCACTGAAGCTTTCTTT. Protein: CASSQDGTGGSTEAFF.

The rearrangement joins TRBV7-2 to TRBJ1-1; TRBD1 aligns across 8 bases. The V segment lost 5 bases and the J segment 10 bases; nucleotides outside the gene matches: 12. Germline assignment: CDR1 SGHTA and CDR2 FQGNSA. This CDR3 region has 14 residues. The CDR3 DNA follows: TGTGCCAGCAGCCCGGGGGGCGACAGGGGAGGAGCTTTCTTT. It encodes CASSPGGDRGGAFF.

The chain couples TRBV27 to TRBJ2-3; TRBD2 aligns across 9 bases. This CDR3 comprises 15 residues. CDR1 and CDR2 (germline): MNHEY, SMNVEV (reference sequence). Trimming removed 3 bases from V and 9 bases from J; junction bases left unmatched: 10. The CDR3 is CASSFSSGGTKTQYF. The CDR3 nucleotides read TGTGCCAGCAGTTTTTCGAGCGGGGGGACCAAGACGCAGTATTTT.

The V gene is TRBV5-1, the J gene TRBJ2-5; no clear D. The germline CDR1 and CDR2 sequences are SGHRS and YFSETQ. The germline V and J ends were trimmed by 1 base and 5 bases, with 9 bases remaining between them. The CDR3 is made up of 13 amino acids. CDR3 sequence: CASSLPDGETQYF. The CDR3 coding sequence is TGCGCCAGCAGCTTGCCCGACGGGGAGACCCAGTACTTC.

This clone was observed a handful of times. CDR3 DNA sequence: TGTGCCAGCAGCATGTCGGACAGGGGGTCCGCCGGCTACACCTTC. Translating gives CASSMSDRGSAGYTF. This chain connects TRBV11-1 to TRBJ1-2; the match to TRBD1 covers 10 bases. Germline CDR1 SGHAT, CDR2 FQDESV (reference sequence). The junction had 11 bases not matched to a gene; V was cut back by 5 bases and J by 8 bases. This CDR3 has 15 residues.

This chain uses TRBV5-1 with TRBJ1-4; D is perhaps TRBD1 (6 bases). V gave up 6 bases and J gave up 5 bases, with 11 bases separating them. CDR1 is SGHRS and CDR2 is YFSETQ in the germline V gene. The CDR3 consists of 13 residues. The CDR3, as DNA: TGCGCCAGCACAGGGGCACGGAATGAAAAACTGTTTTTT. Protein sequence: CASTGARNEKLFF.

The chain is built from TRBV7-2 and TRBJ2-5, with 15 bases identical to TRBD2. The germline V gene encodes CDR1 SGHTA and CDR2 FQGNSA. Losses at the gene ends were 5 bases for V and 5 bases for J; bases not matched to a gene: 6. The CDR3 has 16 residues. The CDR3 region is CASSPWTSGGAETQYF. The CDR3 coding sequence is TGTGCCAGCAGCCCGTGGACTAGCGGGGGGGCTGAGACCCAGTACTTC.

This chain joins TRBV6-2 or TRBV6-3 and TRBJ1-2; 9 bases align to TRBD1. V dropped 6 bases and J dropped 4; count of bases not matched to a gene: 12. This CDR3 comprises 16 residues. Germline V lookup: CDR1 MNHEY, CDR2 SVGEGT. The CDR3 nucleotides read TGTGCCAGCAGCCTGGGACAGGGACGACCGGGCTATGGCTACACCTTC. It is translated as CASSLGQGRPGYGYTF.

The chain carries TRBV7-2 and TRBJ1-5; 7 nucleotides agree with TRBD1. Per the germline V gene, CDR1 is SGHTA and CDR2 is FQGNSA. V gave up 1 base and J gave up 5 bases; unmatched junction bases: 5. The CDR3 sequence is 15 residues long. The CDR3 DNA is TGTGCCAGCAGCTTAGGACAGGGCTCGTATCAGCCCCAGCATTTT. Residues: CASSLGQGSYQPQHF.

J is TRBJ1-1 and V is TRBV11-1, with D possibly matching TRBD1 (6 bases). The CDR3 is made up of 15 amino acids. V was pared by 4 bases and J by 2 bases, with 14 bases between. Germline V gene lookup returns CDR1 SGHAT and CDR2 FQDESV (reference sequence). The CDR3 DNA reads as TGTGCCAGCAGCTCAGACGACAGGCTCAACACTGAAGCTTTCTTT. It translates to CASSSDDRLNTEAFF.

V usage is TRBV5-1 and J usage is TRBJ1-4, with D possibly matching TRBD1 (6 bases). The CDR3 is 14 amino acids. Trimming cost V 0 bases and J 3 bases, with 6 bases left between them. CDR1 and CDR2 from the germline V gene are SGHRS and YFSETQ. The CDR3 region is CASSLGTANEKLFF. CDR3 bases: TGCGCCAGCAGCTTGGGGACAGCTAATGAAAAACTGTTTTTT.

The CDR3 sequence is CAISSPLNTGELFF. The CDR3 coding sequence is TGTGCCATCAGTTCCCCCCTAAACACCGGGGAGCTGTTTTTT. The chain couples TRBV10-3 to TRBJ2-2; no firm D call. CDR3 length equals 14 residues. Germline loops: CDR1 ENHRY, CDR2 SYGVKD. V lost 5 bases and J lost 2, with 9 bases in between.

This clone was counted at least ten times. V gene TRBV12-3 or TRBV12-4 combines with J gene TRBJ1-1; D unresolved. Deletions cut 1 base from V and 4 bases from J, with 7 bases between. The CDR3 consists of 13 residues. Here the CDR3 DNA reads TGTGCCAGCAGTTTAGGGTACGGCACTGAAGCTTTCTTT. This gives the protein CASSLGYGTEAFF.